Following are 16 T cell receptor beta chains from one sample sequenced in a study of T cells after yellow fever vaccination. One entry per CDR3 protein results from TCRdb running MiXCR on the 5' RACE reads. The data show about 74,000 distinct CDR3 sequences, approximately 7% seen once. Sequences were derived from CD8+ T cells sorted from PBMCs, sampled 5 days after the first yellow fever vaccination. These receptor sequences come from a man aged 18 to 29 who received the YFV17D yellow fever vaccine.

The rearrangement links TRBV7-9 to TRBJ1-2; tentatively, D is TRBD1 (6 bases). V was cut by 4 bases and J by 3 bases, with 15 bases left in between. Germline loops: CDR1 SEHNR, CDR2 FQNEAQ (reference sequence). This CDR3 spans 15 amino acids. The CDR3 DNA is TGTGCCAGCAGCTCCAGCCTGACAGGACACTATGGCTACACCTTC. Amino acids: CASSSSLTGHYGYTF.

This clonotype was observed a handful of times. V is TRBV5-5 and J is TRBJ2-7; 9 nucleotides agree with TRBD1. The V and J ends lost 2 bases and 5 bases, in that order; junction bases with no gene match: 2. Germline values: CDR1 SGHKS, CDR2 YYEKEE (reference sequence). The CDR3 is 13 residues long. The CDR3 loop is CASSFGQGNEQYV. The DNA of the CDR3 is TGTGCCAGCAGCTTTGGACAGGGGAACGAGCAGTACGTC.

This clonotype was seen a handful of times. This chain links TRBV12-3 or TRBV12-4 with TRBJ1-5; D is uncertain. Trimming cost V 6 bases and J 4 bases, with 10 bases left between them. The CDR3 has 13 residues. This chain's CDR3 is CASSGSSNQPQHF. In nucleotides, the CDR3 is TGTGCCAGCAGCGGGAGCTCAAATCAGCCCCAGCATTTT.

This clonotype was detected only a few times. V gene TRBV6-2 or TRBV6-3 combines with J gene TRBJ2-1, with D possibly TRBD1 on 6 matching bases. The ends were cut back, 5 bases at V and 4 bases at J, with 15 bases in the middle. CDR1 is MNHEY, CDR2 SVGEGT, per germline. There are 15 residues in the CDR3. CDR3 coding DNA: TGTGCCAGCAGTAGACTGCCGGACAGTTACAATGAGCAGTTCTTC. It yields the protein CASSRLPDSYNEQFF.

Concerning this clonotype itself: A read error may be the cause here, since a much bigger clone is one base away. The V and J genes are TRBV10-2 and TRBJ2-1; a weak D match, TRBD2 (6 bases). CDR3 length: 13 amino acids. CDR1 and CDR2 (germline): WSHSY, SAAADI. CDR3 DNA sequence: TGCGCCAGCCGGGGGACCACCTACAATGAGAAGTTCTTC. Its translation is CASRGTTYNEKFF.

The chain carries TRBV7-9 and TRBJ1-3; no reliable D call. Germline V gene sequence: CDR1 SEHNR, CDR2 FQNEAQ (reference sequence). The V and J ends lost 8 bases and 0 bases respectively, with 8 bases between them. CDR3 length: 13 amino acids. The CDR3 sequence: CASVPTSGNTIYF. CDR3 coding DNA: TGTGCCAGCGTACCGACCTCTGGAAACACCATATATTTT.

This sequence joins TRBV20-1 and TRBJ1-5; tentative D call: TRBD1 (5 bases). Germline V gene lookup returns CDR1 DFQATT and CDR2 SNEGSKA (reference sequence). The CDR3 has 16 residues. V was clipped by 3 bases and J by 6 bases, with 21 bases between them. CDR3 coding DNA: TGCAGTGCTAGGGGCTTCAGGGAGCCCACGGCTCAGCCCCAGCATTTT. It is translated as CSARGFREPTAQPQHF.

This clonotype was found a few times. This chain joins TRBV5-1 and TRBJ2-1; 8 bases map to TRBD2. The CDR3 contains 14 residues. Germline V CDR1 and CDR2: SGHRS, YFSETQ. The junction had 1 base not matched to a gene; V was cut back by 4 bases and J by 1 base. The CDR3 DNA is TGCGCCAGCAGCGGGACTAGTTCCTACAATGAGCAGTTCTTC. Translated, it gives CASSGTSSYNEQFF.

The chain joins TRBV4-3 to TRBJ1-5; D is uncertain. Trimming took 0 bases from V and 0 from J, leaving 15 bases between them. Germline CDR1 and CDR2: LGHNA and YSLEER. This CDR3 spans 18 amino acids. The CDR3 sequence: CASSQEYGEPYSNQPQHF. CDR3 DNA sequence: TGCGCCAGCAGCCAAGAGTATGGAGAACCTTATAGCAATCAGCCCCAGCATTTT.

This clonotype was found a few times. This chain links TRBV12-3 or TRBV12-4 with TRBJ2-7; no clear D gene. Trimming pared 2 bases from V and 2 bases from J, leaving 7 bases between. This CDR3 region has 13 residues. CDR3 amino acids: CASSLMDPYEQYF. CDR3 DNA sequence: TGTGCCAGCAGTTTAATGGACCCCTACGAGCAGTACTTC.

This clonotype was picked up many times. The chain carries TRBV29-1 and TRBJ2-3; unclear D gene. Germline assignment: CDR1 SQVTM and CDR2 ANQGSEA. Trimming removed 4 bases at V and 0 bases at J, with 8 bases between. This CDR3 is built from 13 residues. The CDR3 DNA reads TGCAGCGTTGGGATTGGCAGCACAGATACGCAGTATTTT. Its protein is CSVGIGSTDTQYF.

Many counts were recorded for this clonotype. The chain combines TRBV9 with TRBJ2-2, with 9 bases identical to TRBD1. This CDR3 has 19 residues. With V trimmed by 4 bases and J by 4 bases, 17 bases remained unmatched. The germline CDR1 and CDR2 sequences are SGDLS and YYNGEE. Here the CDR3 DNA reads TGTGCCAGCAGCCAGGGACAGGGTCAGTCAGCGGGTGCCACCGGGGAGCTGTTTTTT. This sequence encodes CASSQGQGQSAGATGELFF.

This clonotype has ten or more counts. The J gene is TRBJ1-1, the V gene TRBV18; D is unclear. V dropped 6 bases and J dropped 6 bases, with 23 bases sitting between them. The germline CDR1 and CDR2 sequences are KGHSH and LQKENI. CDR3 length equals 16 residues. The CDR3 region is CASSKPRIGGIPEAFF. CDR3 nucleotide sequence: TGTGCCAGCTCTAAACCGAGGATAGGAGGGATCCCTGAAGCTTTCTTT.

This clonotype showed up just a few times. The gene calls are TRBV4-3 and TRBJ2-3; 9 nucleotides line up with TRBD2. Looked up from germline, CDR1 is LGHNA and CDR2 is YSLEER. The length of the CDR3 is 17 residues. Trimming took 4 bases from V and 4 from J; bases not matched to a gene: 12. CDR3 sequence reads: CASSRSYAGGRADTQYF. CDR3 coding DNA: TGCGCCAGCAGCCGTTCGTACGCGGGGGGGCGGGCAGATACGCAGTATTTT.

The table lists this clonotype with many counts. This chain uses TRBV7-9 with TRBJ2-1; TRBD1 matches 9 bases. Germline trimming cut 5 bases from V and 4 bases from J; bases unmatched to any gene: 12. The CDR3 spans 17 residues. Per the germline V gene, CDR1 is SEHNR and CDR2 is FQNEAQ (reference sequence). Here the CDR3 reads CASSPRGGTGTYNEQFF. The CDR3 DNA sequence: TGTGCCAGCAGCCCCAGGGGGGGGACAGGGACTTACAATGAGCAGTTCTTC.

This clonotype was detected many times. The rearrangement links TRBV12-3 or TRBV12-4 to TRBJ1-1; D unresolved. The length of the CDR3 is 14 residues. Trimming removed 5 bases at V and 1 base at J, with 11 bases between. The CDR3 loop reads CASSTTRGNTEAFF. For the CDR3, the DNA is TGTGCCAGCAGTACGACACGCGGGAACACTGAAGCTTTCTTT.